The present T cell receptor beta chain was sequenced within a study of CD8 T cells in ankylosing spondylitis. Overall study results and limits: Blood from ankylosing spondylitis patients appeared to carry a characteristic roughly 8-variant TCR beta motif. Reports say disease-linked clones showed up significantly more in matched ankylosing spondylitis synovial fluid.

V lost 3 bases and J 1 base, leaving 13 bases between the germline ends. In germline, CDR1 is DFQATT, CDR2 SNEGSKA (reference sequence). This CDR3 has 14 residues. This clonotype turned up a few times. Its antigen is still unknown. TCRdb called the 5' RACE reads again in MiXCR, with one record for every CDR3 protein. Here the sample spans roughly 35,000 distinct CDR3 sequences, under 15% being singletons. The V and J genes are TRBV20-1 and TRBJ2-7, with TRBD2 as a possible D gene (6 bases). Input material: synovial fluid, either unsorted or a sorted T cell fraction (not recorded which). The TCR comes from a male donor with ankylosing spondylitis. This CDR3 reads CSARRAAGSYEQYF. In DNA, the CDR3 is TGCAGTGCTAGGAGGGCAGCGGGTTCCTACGAGCAGTACTTC.